These 31 T cell receptor beta chains were all obtained from the same sample, sequenced in a study of monozygotic twins with inflammatory bowel disease. From its re-call of the 5' RACE reads, TCRdb lists each CDR3 protein once, without DNA. The table lists 90,000 to 110,000 distinct CDR3 sequences, with approximately 13% in the top ten. Sequencing input: blood. Every receptor here comes from a human donor with ulcerative colitis or Crohn's disease, or a healthy co-twin of an affected twin (not recorded which).

The chain recombines TRBV20-1 with TRBJ2-7. Germline V gives CDR1 DFQATT, CDR2 SNEGSKA (reference sequence). This CDR3 region has 14 residues. The CDR3 spells CSASLGQFRYEQYF.

The chain has TRBV20-1 and TRBJ1-4; TCRdb selects TRBD1, and the lack of DNA leaves this call unchecked. CDR1 and CDR2 from the germline V gene are DFQATT and SNEGSKA (reference sequence). The CDR3 is 14 residues long. The CDR3 spells CSAGLGQGNEKLFF.

The chain links TRBV29-1 to TRBJ2-7; TCRdb proposes TRBD1, but this gene call is untestable without DNA. Germline V CDR1 and CDR2: SQVTM, ANQGSEA. This CDR3 spans 16 amino acids. The chain's CDR3 is CSVEEADRGPSYEQYF.

The rearrangement uses TRBV28 and TRBJ2-2; TCRdb calls TRBD2, which cannot be checked without DNA. This CDR3 comprises 18 residues. The germline gives CDR1 MDHEN, CDR2 SYDVKM. The CDR3 is CASSSRNPPWANTGELFF. The entire variable domain, with the rest obtained from reference TRBV28 and TRBJ2-2, is as follows: DVKVTQSSRYLVKRTGEKVFLECVQDMDHENMFWYRQDPGLGLRLIYFSYDVKMKEKGDIPEGYSVSREKKERFSLILESASTNQTSMYLCASSSRNPPWANTGELFFGEGSRLTVL.

The chain has TRBV4-3 and TRBJ2-7; without DNA, the TCRdb call of TRBD2 cannot be checked. Looked up from germline, CDR1 is LGHNA and CDR2 is YSLEER. The CDR3 contains 13 residues. CDR3 protein: CASSQAGRVEQYF.

The J gene is TRBJ2-3, the V gene TRBV11-2; the D call from TCRdb, TRBD2, cannot be confirmed without DNA. The germline CDR1 and CDR2 sequences are SGHAT and FQNNGV. This CDR3 comprises 14 residues. The CDR3 loop is CASSSSGSVDTQYF. The whole variable domain, filled in from reference TRBV11-2 and TRBJ2-3, reads EAGVAQSPRYKIIEKRQSVAFWCNPISGHATLYWYQQILGQGPKLLIQFQNNGVVDDSQLPKDRFSAERLKGVDSTLKIQPAKLEDSAVYLCASSSSGSVDTQYFGPGTRLTVL.

The chain carries TRBV10-3 and TRBJ2-7. There are 14 residues in the CDR3. From germline, CDR1 is ENHRY and CDR2 SYGVKD. Here the CDR3 reads CAISVPTKTYEQYF.

This sequence joins TRBV6-5 and TRBJ1-3. Germline lookup yields CDR1 MNHEY and CDR2 SVGAGI. CDR3 length: 16 residues. The CDR3 is CASSYSPKSSGNTIYF.

The J gene is TRBJ2-7, the V gene TRBV4-1. The germline V gene encodes CDR1 MGHRA and CDR2 YSYEKL. The CDR3 is made up of 13 amino acids. CDR3 loop: CASSQDPTYEQYF.

The chain employs TRBV19 and TRBJ1-6; TCRdb designates TRBD1, a call that cannot be tested without DNA. This CDR3 spans 15 amino acids. Germline CDR1 and CDR2: LNHDA and SQIVND (reference sequence). CDR3 loop: CASSMLGQGDSPLHF.

CDR3 residues: CASRHSQTNTGELFF. V usage is TRBV7-7 and J usage is TRBJ2-2. This CDR3 is 15 amino acids long. Germline CDR1 is SSHAT and CDR2 is FNYEAQ (reference sequence).

The rearrangement uses TRBV7-6 and TRBJ2-2; TCRdb proposes TRBD1, but this gene call is untestable without DNA. The CDR3 is made up of 14 amino acids. Germline CDR1 SGHVS, CDR2 FNYEAQ. Here the CDR3 reads CASSSTGVAGELFF.

The chain recombines TRBV5-1 with TRBJ1-3. Germline V gene lookup returns CDR1 SGHRS and CDR2 YFSETQ. The CDR3 is made up of 16 amino acids. CDR3 amino acids: CASSTGTADSGNTIYF.

The chain combines TRBV7-3 with TRBJ1-6. The CDR3 contains 15 residues. Germline values: CDR1 SGHTA, CDR2 FQGTGA. CDR3 region: CASSGSGGPNSPLHF. Full variable domain (missing parts from reference TRBV7-3 and TRBJ1-6): GAGVSQTPSNKVTEKGKYVELRCDPISGHTALYWYRQSLGQGPEFLIYFQGTGAADDSGLPNDRFFAVRPEGSVSTLKIQRTERGDSAVYLCASSGSGGPNSPLHFGNGTRLTVT.

The V call is TRBV29-1, the J call TRBJ2-1; TCRdb selects TRBD2, and the lack of DNA leaves this call unchecked. From germline, CDR1 is SQVTM and CDR2 ANQGSEA. CDR3 length: 14 residues. CDR3 amino acids: CSVDASGGRDEQFF.

The chain joins TRBV5-1 to TRBJ2-6; no DNA is available, so the TRBD1 call from TCRdb remains unchecked. The germline gives CDR1 SGHRS, CDR2 YFSETQ. This CDR3 contains 17 residues. The CDR3 is CASSATTGALGANVLTF. The full variable domain, in which reference TRBV5-1 and TRBJ2-6 provide the parts outside the CDR3, is KAGVTQTPRYLIKTRGQQVTLSCSPISGHRSVSWYQQTPGQGLQFLFEYFSETQRNKGNFPGRFSGRQFSNSRSEMNVSTLELGDSALYLCASSATTGALGANVLTFGAGSRLTVL.

The chain uses TRBV9 and TRBJ1-1; no DNA is available, so the TRBD1 call from TCRdb remains unchecked. This CDR3 spans 17 amino acids. Germline V CDR1 and CDR2: SGDLS, YYNGEE. The CDR3 here is CASSLNPGGLVNTEAFF.

V gene TRBV5-1 combines with J gene TRBJ1-4. CDR1 is SGHRS, CDR2 YFSETQ, per germline. The CDR3 length is 14 residues. CDR3 amino acids: CASSLFLSGEKLFF.

The genes are TRBV7-8 and TRBJ2-1; checking the TCRdb D call of TRBD2 is not possible without DNA. This CDR3 has 16 residues. The V gene's germline CDR1 is SGHVS and CDR2 FQNEAQ. CDR3 amino acids: CASSLVMGASPHEQFF.

This chain uses TRBV27 with TRBJ2-7; the D call of TRBD1 rests on TCRdb alone, since no DNA is present to check it. This CDR3 comprises 13 residues. Germline CDR1 is MNHEY and CDR2 is SMNVEV (reference sequence). CDR3 protein: CASSSYRVHEQYF.

The chain carries TRBV20-1 and TRBJ2-7; checking the TCRdb D call of TRBD1 is not possible without DNA. CDR3 length: 15 amino acids. The germline V gene encodes CDR1 DFQATT and CDR2 SNEGSKA (reference sequence). CDR3 sequence reads: CSAFPRQGGSYEQYF.

The chain joins TRBV2 to TRBJ2-5; TCRdb proposes TRBD1, but this gene call is untestable without DNA. The CDR3 loop spans 15 amino acids. Germline loops: CDR1 SNHLY, CDR2 FYNNEI. The CDR3 region is CASSRWGPTVETQYF.

V gene TRBV5-1 combines with J gene TRBJ2-3; TCRdb's D call of TRBD2 is untestable without DNA. The length of the CDR3 is 14 residues. Per germline, CDR1 SGHRS and CDR2 YFSETQ. The CDR3 is CASSGGGGTDTQYF.

The chain links TRBV5-6 to TRBJ2-7. CDR1 and CDR2 from the germline V gene are SGHDT and YYEEEE. The CDR3 extends over 13 amino acids. This chain's CDR3 is CASSLEVNGEQYF.

The V gene is TRBV20-1, the J gene TRBJ1-3; the D call of TRBD1 rests on TCRdb alone, since no DNA is present to check it. Germline V lookup: CDR1 DFQATT, CDR2 SNEGSKA (reference sequence). This CDR3 contains 16 residues. The CDR3 sequence is CSATPWGASSGNTIYF.

The rearrangement joins TRBV15 to TRBJ2-7; no DNA is available, so the TRBD2 call from TCRdb remains unchecked. CDR3 length equals 14 residues. Germline CDR1 is LNHNV and CDR2 is YYDKDF (reference sequence). This chain's CDR3 is CATKIGGGAYEQYF.

The CDR3 loop is CASSQVPPGLAGLNEQFF. This chain links TRBV4-3 with TRBJ2-1; the TCRdb D gene call, TRBD2, has no DNA to confirm it. The CDR3 has 18 residues. The germline gives CDR1 LGHNA, CDR2 YSLEER.

The chain joins TRBV5-1 to TRBJ2-5. This CDR3 contains 14 residues. Germline values: CDR1 SGHRS, CDR2 YFSETQ. The chain's CDR3 is CASSLRQPQETQYF.

This sequence joins TRBV3-1 and TRBJ2-1; TCRdb outputs TRBD2, but without DNA this stays unchecked. CDR3 length equals 16 residues. Germline V CDR1 and CDR2: LGHDT, YNNKEL (reference sequence). CDR3: CASSQMGSGDVHEQFF.

The chain is built from TRBV7-2 and TRBJ2-3; TCRdb designates TRBD2, a call that cannot be tested without DNA. Germline lookup yields CDR1 SGHTA and CDR2 FQGNSA. The CDR3 is made up of 15 amino acids. This CDR3 reads CASSLQSGATDTQYF.

The rearrangement joins TRBV5-5 to TRBJ2-1; the D gene TCRdb calls, TRBD1, cannot be checked with no DNA. Germline assignment: CDR1 SGHKS and CDR2 YYEKEE (reference sequence). This CDR3 contains 14 residues. The CDR3 loop reads CASSRNQGAYEQFF.